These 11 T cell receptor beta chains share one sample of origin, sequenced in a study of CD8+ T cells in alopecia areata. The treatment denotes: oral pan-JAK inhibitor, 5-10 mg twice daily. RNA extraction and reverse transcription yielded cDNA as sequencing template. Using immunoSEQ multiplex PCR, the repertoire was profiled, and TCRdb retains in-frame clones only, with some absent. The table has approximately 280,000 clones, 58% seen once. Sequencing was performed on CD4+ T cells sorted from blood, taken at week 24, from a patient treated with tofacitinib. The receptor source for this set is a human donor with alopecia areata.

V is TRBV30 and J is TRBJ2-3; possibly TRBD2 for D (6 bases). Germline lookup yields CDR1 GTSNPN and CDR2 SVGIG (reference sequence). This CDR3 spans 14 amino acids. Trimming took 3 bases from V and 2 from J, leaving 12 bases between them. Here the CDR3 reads CAWSKGRHTDTQYF. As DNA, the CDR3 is TGTGCCTGGAGCAAGGGGAGGCACACAGATACGCAGTATTTT.

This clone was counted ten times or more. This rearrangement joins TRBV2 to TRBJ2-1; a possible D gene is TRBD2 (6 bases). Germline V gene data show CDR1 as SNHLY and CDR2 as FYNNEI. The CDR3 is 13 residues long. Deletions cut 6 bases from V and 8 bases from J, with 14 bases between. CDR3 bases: TGTGCCAGCAGCCCTGTGGCTAGCGATGAGCAGTTCTTC. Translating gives CASSPVASDEQFF. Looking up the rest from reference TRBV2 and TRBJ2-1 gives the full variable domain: EPEVTQTPSHQVTQMGQEVILRCVPISNHLYFYWYRQILGQKVEFLVSFYNNEISEKSEIFDDQFSVERPDGSNFTLKIRSTKLEDSAMYFCASSPVASDEQFFGPGTRLTVL.

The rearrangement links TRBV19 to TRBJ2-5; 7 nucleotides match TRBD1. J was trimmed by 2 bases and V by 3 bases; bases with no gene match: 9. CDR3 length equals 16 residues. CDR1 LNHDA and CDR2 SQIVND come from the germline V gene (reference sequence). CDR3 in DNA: TGTGCCAGTAGTATTCACGCAGGGGGAATTCAAGAGACCCAGTACTTC. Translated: CASSIHAGGIQETQYF.

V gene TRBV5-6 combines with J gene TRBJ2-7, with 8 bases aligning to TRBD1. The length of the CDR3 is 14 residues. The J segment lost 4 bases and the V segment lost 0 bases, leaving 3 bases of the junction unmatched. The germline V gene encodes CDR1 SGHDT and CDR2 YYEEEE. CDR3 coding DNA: TGTGCCAGCAGCTTGGAACAGGGGGGATACGAGCAGTACTTC. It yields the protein CASSLEQGGYEQYF.

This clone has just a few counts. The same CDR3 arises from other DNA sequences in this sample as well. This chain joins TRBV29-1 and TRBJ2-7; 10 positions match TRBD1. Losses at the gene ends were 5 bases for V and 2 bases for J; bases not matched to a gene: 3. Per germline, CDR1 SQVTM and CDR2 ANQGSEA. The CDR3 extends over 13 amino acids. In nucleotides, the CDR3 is TGCAGCGTTTCCGGGACAGGGGCCTACGAGCAGTACTTC. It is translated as CSVSGTGAYEQYF.

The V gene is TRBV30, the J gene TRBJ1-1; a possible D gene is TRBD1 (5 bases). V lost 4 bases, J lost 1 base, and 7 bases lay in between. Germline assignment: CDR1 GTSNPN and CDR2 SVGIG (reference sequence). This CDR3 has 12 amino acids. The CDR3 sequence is CAWTTGNTEAFF. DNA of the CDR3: TGTGCCTGGACTACAGGGAACACTGAAGCTTTCTTT.

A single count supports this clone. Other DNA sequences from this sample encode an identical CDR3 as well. CDR3 loop: CAWSPGGTEAFF. The DNA for the CDR3 is TGTGCCTGGAGCCCAGGGGGCACTGAAGCTTTCTTT. The chain uses TRBV30 and TRBJ1-1; 7 nucleotides match TRBD1. The CDR3 consists of 12 residues. The V gene's germline CDR1 is GTSNPN and CDR2 SVGIG (reference sequence). V dropped 3 bases and J dropped 4; count of bases not matched to a gene: 2.

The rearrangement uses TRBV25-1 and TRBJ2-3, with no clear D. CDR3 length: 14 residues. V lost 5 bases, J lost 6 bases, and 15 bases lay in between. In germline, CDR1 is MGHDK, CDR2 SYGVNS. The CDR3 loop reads CASSPALVVDTQYF. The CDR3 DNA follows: TGTGCCAGCAGTCCCGCGCTGGTGGTGGATACGCAGTATTTT.

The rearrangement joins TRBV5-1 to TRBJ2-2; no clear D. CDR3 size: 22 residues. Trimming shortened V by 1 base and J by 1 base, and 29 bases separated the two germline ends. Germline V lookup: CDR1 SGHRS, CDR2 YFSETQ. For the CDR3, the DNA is TGCGCCAGCAGCTTGCGGTTTGCGTTCTACAGACCGGACGGAATGAACACCGGGGAGCTGTTTTTT. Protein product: CASSLRFAFYRPDGMNTGELFF.

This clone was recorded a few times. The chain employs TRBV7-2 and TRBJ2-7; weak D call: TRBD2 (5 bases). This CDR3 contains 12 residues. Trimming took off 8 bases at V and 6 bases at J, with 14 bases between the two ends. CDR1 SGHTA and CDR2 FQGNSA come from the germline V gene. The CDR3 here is CASAYEGSEQYF. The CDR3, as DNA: TGTGCCAGCGCCTACGAAGGGAGCGAGCAGTACTTC.

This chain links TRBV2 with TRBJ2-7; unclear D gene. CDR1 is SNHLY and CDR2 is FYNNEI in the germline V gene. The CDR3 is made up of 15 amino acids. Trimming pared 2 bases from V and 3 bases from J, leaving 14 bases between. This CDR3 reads CASSERPTTVYEQYF. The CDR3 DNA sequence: TGTGCCAGCAGTGAAAGGCCCACAACCGTCTACGAGCAGTACTTC.